This TCR beta chain came from a study of Ad26.COV2.S vaccination and SARS-CoV-2 variants. On the study more broadly: Each vaccinee took Ad26.COV2.S intramuscularly, once or twice 56 days apart.

Sequenced by immunoSEQ multiplex PCR; TCRdb stores in-frame clones only, minus some. Of around 370,000 clones listed, around 83% were seen once; the top ten hold about 3.5%. The V end lost 0 bases, the J end lost 5 bases, and 1 base lay between the germline ends. Germline CDR1 and CDR2: LGHNA and YSLEER. This CDR3 has 12 residues. This sample's treatment: around 19 received Ad26.COV2.S at low or high dose, single or two shots; several received placebo; per-sample allocation not given. Specimen acquisition occurred on day 63 following the initial vaccine or placebo injection. The sequences come from peripheral blood, collected in a trial of Ad26.COV2.S vaccine versus placebo. The TCR sequence derives from a person between 18 and 65 years old who received the Ad26.COV2.S COVID-19 vaccine or a placebo. The rearrangement joins TRBV4-3 to TRBJ2-2; no definite D call. The CDR3 bases are TGCGCCAGCAGCCAAGAGACCGGGGAGCTGTTTTTT. It encodes CASSQETGELFF.